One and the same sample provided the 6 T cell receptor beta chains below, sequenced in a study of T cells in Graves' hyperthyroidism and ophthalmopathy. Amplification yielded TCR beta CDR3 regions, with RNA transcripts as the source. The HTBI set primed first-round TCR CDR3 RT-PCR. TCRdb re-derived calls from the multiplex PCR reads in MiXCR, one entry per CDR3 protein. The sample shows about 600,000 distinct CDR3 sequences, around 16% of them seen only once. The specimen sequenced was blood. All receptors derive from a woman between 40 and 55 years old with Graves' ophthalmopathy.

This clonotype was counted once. CDR3 sequence (DNA): TGTGCCAGCAGCCACGGACTAGCGGGGGGTGGACAAGAGACCCAGTACTTC. It yields the protein CASSHGLAGGGQETQYF. The chain uses TRBV3-1 and TRBJ2-5, with 14 bases lining up with TRBD2. This CDR3 spans 17 amino acids. CDR1 LGHDT and CDR2 YNNKEL come from the germline V gene (reference sequence). Trimming cost V 3 bases and J 2 bases; bases outside gene matches: 5.

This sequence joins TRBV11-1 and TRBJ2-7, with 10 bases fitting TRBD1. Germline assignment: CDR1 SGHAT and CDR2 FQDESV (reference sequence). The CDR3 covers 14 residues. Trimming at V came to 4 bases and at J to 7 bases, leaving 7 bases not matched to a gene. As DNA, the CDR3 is TGTGCCAGCAGCTCGGGACAGGGGATTTGGGAGCAGTACTTC. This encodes CASSSGQGIWEQYF.

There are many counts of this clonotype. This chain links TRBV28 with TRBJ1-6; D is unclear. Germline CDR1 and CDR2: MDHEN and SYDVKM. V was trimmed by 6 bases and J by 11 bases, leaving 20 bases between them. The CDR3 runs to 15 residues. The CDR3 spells CASSYPPGGLTPLHF. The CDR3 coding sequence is TGTGCCAGCAGCTACCCTCCGGGAGGGTTGACACCCCTCCACTTT.

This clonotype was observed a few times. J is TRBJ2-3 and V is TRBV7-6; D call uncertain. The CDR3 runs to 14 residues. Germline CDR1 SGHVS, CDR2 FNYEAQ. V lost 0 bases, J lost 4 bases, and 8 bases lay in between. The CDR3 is CASSLAPTSDTQYF. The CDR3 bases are TGTGCCAGCAGCTTAGCGCCCACATCAGATACGCAGTATTTT.

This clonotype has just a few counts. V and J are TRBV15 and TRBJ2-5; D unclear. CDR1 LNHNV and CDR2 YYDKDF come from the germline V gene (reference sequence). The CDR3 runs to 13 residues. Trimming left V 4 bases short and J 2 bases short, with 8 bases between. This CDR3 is CATSISEQETQYF. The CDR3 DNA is TGTGCCACCAGCATATCTGAACAAGAGACCCAGTACTTC.

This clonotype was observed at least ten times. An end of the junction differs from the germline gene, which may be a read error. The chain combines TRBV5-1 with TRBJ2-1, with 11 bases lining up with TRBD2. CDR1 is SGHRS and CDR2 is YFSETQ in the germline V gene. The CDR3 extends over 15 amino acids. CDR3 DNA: TGTGCCAGCTCATCGGGACTAGCGGCCTACAATGAGCAGTTCTTC. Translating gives CASSSGLAAYNEQFF.